Listed here is a single T cell receptor beta chain. Its specificity is unknown. Profiled with immunoSEQ multiplex PCR; TCRdb holds only in-frame clones, not every one. The sample carries tens of thousands of clones, 50% to 80% recorded once. The CDR3 has 15 residues. V lost 4 bases, J lost 0 bases, and 4 bases stayed unmatched. Germline lookup yields CDR1 GTSNPN and CDR2 SVGIG (reference sequence). The data originate from a study of cytotoxic CD8 clonotypes in ibrutinib-treated CLL. The study, taken as a whole, reports: Sampling of sustained-remission and progressing patients occurred at differing times.

This TCR was sampled from a human donor with chronic lymphocytic leukemia. The V and J genes are TRBV30 and TRBJ2-7, with 12 bases identical to TRBD2. This sample comprised PBMCs, obtained after 24 months of ibrutinib treatment. The CDR3 sequence: CAWKASGGASYEQYF. The CDR3 nucleotides are TGTGCCTGGAAGGCTAGCGGGGGGGCCTCCTACGAGCAGTACTTC.